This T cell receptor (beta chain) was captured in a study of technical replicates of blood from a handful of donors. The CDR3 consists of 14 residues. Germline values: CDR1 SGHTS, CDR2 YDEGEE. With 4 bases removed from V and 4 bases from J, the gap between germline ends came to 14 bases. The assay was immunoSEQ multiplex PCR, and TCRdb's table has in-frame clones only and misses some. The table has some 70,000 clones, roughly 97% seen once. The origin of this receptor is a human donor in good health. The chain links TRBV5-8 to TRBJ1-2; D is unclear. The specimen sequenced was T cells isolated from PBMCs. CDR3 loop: CASSPLKDFYGYTF. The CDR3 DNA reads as TGTGCCAGCAGCCCACTCAAGGACTTCTATGGCTACACCTTC.